This is a list of T cell receptor beta chains from one sample in a study of CD8 T cells in ankylosing spondylitis. Using its own MiXCR run on the 5' RACE reads, TCRdb lists one record per CDR3 protein. The sample records some 250,000 distinct CDR3 sequences, about 11% being singletons. The specimen sequenced was blood, either unsorted or a sorted T cell fraction (not recorded which). The receptor source for this set is a male donor with ankylosing spondylitis or in good health (not recorded which). Both conserved end residues are part of each CDR3. D genes are given only for firm matches. Part of the rows lack a size; the others show once, few, many or a class for expanded clones.

V gene: TRBV9
D gene: NA
J gene: TRBJ2-7
clone size: many
CDR3 protein: CASSVAGIGEQYF
CDR3 DNA: TGTGCCAGCAGCGTAGCCGGGATAGGCGAGCAGTACTTC

V gene: TRBV5-1
D gene: NA
J gene: TRBJ1-1
clone size: NA
CDR3 protein: CASSFSSSDTEAFF
CDR3 DNA: TGCGCCAGCAGCTTTTCCAGTTCGGACACTGAAGCTTTCTTT

V gene: TRBV5-1
D gene: TRBD2
J gene: TRBJ2-5
clone size: NA
CDR3 protein: CASSGLAGVDETQYF
CDR3 DNA: TGCGCCAGCAGCGGCCTAGCGGGAGTGGATGAGACCCAGTACTTC

V gene: TRBV20-1
D gene: TRBD2
J gene: TRBJ2-7
clone size: many
CDR3 protein: CSARTSGSPYEQYF
CDR3 DNA: TGCAGTGCAAGGACTAGCGGGAGCCCCTACGAGCAGTACTTC

V gene: TRBV5-5
D gene: NA
J gene: TRBJ2-5
clone size: many
CDR3 protein: CASSFGAQETQYF
CDR3 DNA: TGTGCCAGCAGCTTTGGGGCTCAAGAGACCCAGTACTTC

V gene: TRBV20-1
D gene: NA
J gene: TRBJ1-5
clone size: NA
CDR3 protein: CSAGTAPGQPQHF
CDR3 DNA: TGCAGTGCTGGTACGGCTCCGGGTCAGCCCCAGCATTTT

V gene: TRBV10-3
D gene: NA
J gene: TRBJ1-2
clone size: many
CDR3 protein: CAISGEGPQSNYGYTF
CDR3 DNA: TGTGCCATCAGTGGGGAGGGCCCACAATCTAACTATGGCTACACCTTC

V gene: TRBV5-1
D gene: NA
J gene: TRBJ1-3
clone size: many
CDR3 protein: CASSLRTSPGNTIYF
CDR3 DNA: TGCGCCAGCAGCTTACGGACCTCCCCAGGAAACACCATATATTTT

V gene: TRBV15
D gene: NA
J gene: TRBJ2-7
clone size: NA
CDR3 protein: CATSENGGGYEQYF
CDR3 DNA: TGTGCCACCAGTGAAAACGGAGGAGGGTACGAGCAGTACTTC

V gene: TRBV3-1
D gene: NA
J gene: TRBJ1-5
clone size: NA
CDR3 protein: CASSQGAGPQHF
CDR3 DNA: TGTGCCAGCAGCCAAGGAGCCGGGCCCCAGCATTTT

V gene: TRBV12-3/TRBV12-4
D gene: NA
J gene: TRBJ2-6
clone size: NA
CDR3 protein: CASSFPGTASVSGANVLTF
CDR3 DNA: TGTGCCAGCAGTTTTCCTGGCACGGCATCCGTCTCCGGGGCCAACGTCCTGACTTTC

V gene: TRBV28
D gene: TRBD1
J gene: TRBJ2-1
clone size: many
CDR3 protein: CASRILTGTGTDNEQFF
CDR3 DNA: TGTGCCAGCAGAATACTCACCGGGACAGGGACCGACAATGAGCAGTTCTTC

V gene: TRBV28
D gene: TRBD1
J gene: TRBJ1-3
clone size: NA
CDR3 protein: CASTDYRGSGNTIYF
CDR3 DNA: TGTGCCAGCACCGACTACAGGGGCTCTGGAAACACCATATATTTT

V gene: TRBV20-1
D gene: NA
J gene: TRBJ1-2
clone size: many
CDR3 protein: CSATRDANYGYTF
CDR3 DNA: TGCAGTGCTACCCGGGACGCAAACTATGGCTACACCTTC

V gene: TRBV29-1
D gene: TRBD2
J gene: TRBJ2-7
clone size: many
CDR3 protein: CSGILAGTEQYF
CDR3 DNA: TGCAGCGGGATACTAGCGGGAACCGAGCAGTACTTC

V gene: TRBV6-6
D gene: NA
J gene: TRBJ2-3
clone size: many
CDR3 protein: CASSYEAGTQYF
CDR3 DNA: TGTGCCAGCAGTTACGAGGCGGGTACGCAGTATTTT

V gene: TRBV7-6
D gene: NA
J gene: TRBJ1-5
clone size: NA
CDR3 protein: CASSLEAQGGQPQHF
CDR3 DNA: TGTGCCAGCAGCCTAGAAGCCCAGGGAGGTCAGCCCCAGCATTTT

V gene: TRBV9
D gene: NA
J gene: TRBJ2-7
clone size: few
CDR3 protein: CASSPPKSEGGYEQYF
CDR3 DNA: TGTGCCAGCAGCCCCCCCAAGTCGGAAGGAGGGTACGAGCAGTACTTC

V gene: TRBV12-3/TRBV12-4
D gene: NA
J gene: TRBJ1-1
clone size: many
CDR3 protein: CASSLDARNTEAFF
CDR3 DNA: TGTGCCAGCAGTTTAGACGCCAGGAACACTGAAGCTTTCTTT

V gene: TRBV2
D gene: TRBD1
J gene: TRBJ1-2
clone size: few
CDR3 protein: CASSERGQGRGYTF
CDR3 DNA: TGTGCCAGCAGTGAACGGGGACAGGGTCGTGGCTACACCTTC

V gene: TRBV15
D gene: NA
J gene: TRBJ1-2
clone size: many
CDR3 protein: CATSRDRPLTGWGYTF
CDR3 DNA: TGTGCCACCAGCAGAGACAGACCCTTGACGGGATGGGGCTACACCTTC

V gene: TRBV5-1
D gene: NA
J gene: TRBJ2-3
clone size: many
CDR3 protein: CASSLGDSTDTQYF
CDR3 DNA: TGCGCCAGCAGCTTGGGGGATAGCACAGATACGCAGTATTTT

V gene: TRBV5-6
D gene: NA
J gene: TRBJ2-7
clone size: NA
CDR3 protein: CASSWGQQAYEQYF
CDR3 DNA: TGTGCCAGCAGCTGGGGGCAACAGGCGTACGAGCAGTACTTC

V gene: TRBV6-7
D gene: TRBD1
J gene: TRBJ1-2
clone size: many
CDR3 protein: CASSYPRDRGHLLTF
CDR3 DNA: TGTGCCAGCAGTTACCCCCGGGACAGGGGGCACCTACTCACCTTC

V gene: TRBV20-1
D gene: NA
J gene: TRBJ2-3
clone size: many
CDR3 protein: CSAGPGTDTQYF
CDR3 DNA: TGCAGTGCGGGTCCGGGGACAGATACGCAGTATTTT

V gene: TRBV11-2
D gene: TRBD1
J gene: TRBJ1-3
clone size: NA
CDR3 protein: CATAQGAGNTIYF
CDR3 DNA: TGTGCCACCGCCCAGGGGGCTGGAAACACCATATATTTT

V gene: TRBV4-1
D gene: TRBD1
J gene: TRBJ1-1
clone size: NA
CDR3 protein: CASREQGRTEAFF
CDR3 DNA: TGCGCCAGCAGGGAACAGGGGAGAACTGAAGCTTTCTTT

V gene: TRBV5-1
D gene: NA
J gene: TRBJ2-2
clone size: NA
CDR3 protein: CASKLSSLLVTGELFF
CDR3 DNA: TGCGCCAGCAAATTGAGCTCACTTCTCGTCACCGGGGAGCTGTTTTTT

V gene: TRBV2
D gene: NA
J gene: TRBJ2-1
clone size: NA
CDR3 protein: CASSGPAPNNEQFF
CDR3 DNA: TGTGCCAGCAGTGGACCCGCGCCTAACAATGAGCAGTTCTTC

V gene: TRBV9
D gene: NA
J gene: TRBJ2-3
clone size: many
CDR3 protein: CASSVEAAAGDTQYF
CDR3 DNA: TGTGCCAGCAGCGTAGAGGCAGCGGCGGGAGATACGCAGTATTTT

V gene: TRBV20-1
D gene: NA
J gene: TRBJ1-1
clone size: NA
CDR3 protein: CSARDKGLDTLNTEAFF
CDR3 DNA: TGCAGTGCTAGAGATAAAGGTTTGGACACTCTGAACACTGAAGCTTTCTTT

V gene: TRBV20-1
D gene: NA
J gene: TRBJ2-3
clone size: many
CDR3 protein: CSATPGARTDTQYF
CDR3 DNA: TGCAGTGCTACTCCGGGGGCTAGGACAGATACGCAGTATTTT

V gene: TRBV28
D gene: NA
J gene: TRBJ1-3
clone size: few
CDR3 protein: CASIRGAGNTIYF
CDR3 DNA: TGTGCCAGTATTCGGGGAGCTGGAAACACCATATATTTT

V gene: TRBV5-5
D gene: TRBD2
J gene: TRBJ2-1
clone size: many
CDR3 protein: CASNRGTSGIRRGNEQFF
CDR3 DNA: TGTGCCAGCAACCGGGGGACTAGCGGAATAAGAAGGGGCAATGAGCAGTTCTTC

V gene: TRBV9
D gene: TRBD1
J gene: TRBJ1-1
clone size: many
CDR3 protein: CASSRDRDMNTEAFF
CDR3 DNA: TGTGCCAGCAGCCGGGACAGGGACATGAACACTGAAGCTTTCTTT

V gene: TRBV29-1
D gene: NA
J gene: TRBJ1-1
clone size: many
CDR3 protein: CSVAKNTEAFF
CDR3 DNA: TGCAGCGTTGCCAAGAACACTGAAGCTTTCTTT

V gene: TRBV12-3/TRBV12-4
D gene: NA
J gene: TRBJ1-2
clone size: many
CDR3 protein: CASSFNRMAGYTF
CDR3 DNA: TGTGCCAGCAGTTTCAACCGCATGGCCGGCTACACCTTC

V gene: TRBV7-2
D gene: NA
J gene: TRBJ2-7
clone size: few
CDR3 protein: CASSLGAGTEQYF
CDR3 DNA: TGTGCCAGCAGCTTGGGGGCAGGGACCGAGCAGTACTTC